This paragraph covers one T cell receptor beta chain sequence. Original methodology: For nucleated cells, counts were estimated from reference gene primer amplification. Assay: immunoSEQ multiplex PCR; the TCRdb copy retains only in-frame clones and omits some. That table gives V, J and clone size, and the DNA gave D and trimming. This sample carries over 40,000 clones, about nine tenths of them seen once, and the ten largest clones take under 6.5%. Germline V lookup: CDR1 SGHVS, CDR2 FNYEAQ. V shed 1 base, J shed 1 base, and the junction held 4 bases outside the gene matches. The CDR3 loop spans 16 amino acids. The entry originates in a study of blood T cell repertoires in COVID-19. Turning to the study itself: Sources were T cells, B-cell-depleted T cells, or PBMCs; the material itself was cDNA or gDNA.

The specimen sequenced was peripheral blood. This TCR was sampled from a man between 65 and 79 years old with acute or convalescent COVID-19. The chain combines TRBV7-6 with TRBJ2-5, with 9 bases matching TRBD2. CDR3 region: CASSLEASGVQETQYF. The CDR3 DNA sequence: TGTGCCAGCAGCTTAGAGGCTAGCGGGGTCCAAGAGACCCAGTACTTC.